The 14 T cell receptor beta chains below come from one sample, sequenced in a study of T-cell memory formation after mild COVID-19. TCRdb used MiXCR to reprocess the 5' RACE reads, holding one entry per CDR3 protein. The sample holds 530,000 or so distinct CDR3 sequences, roughly a sixth seen once. Sequenced: PBMCs or a T cell subset sorted from them (not recorded which). The receptor source for this set is an adult woman who had mild COVID-19 (a few samples of this study predate the infection). Cell type and time point are not known.

This clonotype was detected only a few times. The chain joins TRBV29-1 to TRBJ2-7; D is unresolved. The CDR3 length is 13 residues. The V end lost 6 bases, the J end lost 3 bases, and 15 bases lay between the germline ends. Germline CDR1 and CDR2: SQVTM and ANQGSEA. Written as DNA, the CDR3 is TGCAGCGTGTACCCCGGGCCCTACTACGAGCAGTACTTC. As protein: CSVYPGPYYEQYF.

The chain joins TRBV7-3 to TRBJ2-5, with 15 bases aligning to TRBD2. There are 17 residues in the CDR3. The germline V gene encodes CDR1 SGHTA and CDR2 FQGTGA. J lost 5 bases, V lost 4 bases, and 8 bases had no gene match. The CDR3, as DNA: TGTGCCAGCAGCTCCGGACTAGCGGGGGGGCCTCGGGAGACCCAGTACTTC. Protein product: CASSSGLAGGPRETQYF. Full variable domain (remainder filled in from reference TRBV7-3 and TRBJ2-5): GAGVSQTPSNKVTEKGKYVELRCDPISGHTALYWYRQSLGQGPEFLIYFQGTGAADDSGLPNDRFFAVRPEGSVSTLKIQRTERGDSAVYLCASSSGLAGGPRETQYFGPGTRLLVL.

V and J are TRBV5-1 and TRBJ1-2; possibly TRBD1 for D (6 bases). Germline lookup yields CDR1 SGHRS and CDR2 YFSETQ. With 0 bases removed from V and 5 bases from J, the gap between germline ends came to 14 bases. The CDR3 extends over 15 amino acids. For the CDR3, the DNA is TGCGCCAGCAGCTTGGCGGCGGGGGCGCGGTATGGCTACACCTTC. Protein: CASSLAAGARYGYTF.

This clonotype showed up just once. V and J are TRBV4-1 and TRBJ2-2, with TRBD2 as a possible D gene (7 bases). This CDR3 comprises 16 residues. Looked up from germline, CDR1 is MGHRA and CDR2 is YSYEKL. V was clipped by 5 bases and J by 6 bases, with 19 bases between them. CDR3 in amino acids: CASSSSPGAGAGELFF. Written as DNA, the CDR3 is TGCGCCAGCAGCAGCTCCCCAGGGGCGGGGGCCGGGGAGCTGTTTTTT.

This clonotype was detected many times. The chain combines TRBV18 with TRBJ1-6, with D maybe TRBD1 (6 bases). The germline V and J ends were trimmed by 6 bases and 7 bases, with 13 bases remaining between them. Germline loops: CDR1 KGHSH, CDR2 LQKENI. The CDR3 sequence is 14 residues long. This chain's CDR3 is CASSTDRKNSPLHF. CDR3 nucleotides: TGTGCCAGCTCTACCGACAGGAAGAATTCACCCCTCCACTTT.

The chain uses TRBV5-5 and TRBJ2-1, with D tentatively TRBD1 (7 bases). V was trimmed by 1 base and J by 4 bases, leaving 12 bases between them. The CDR3 totals 15 residues. CDR1 is SGHKS and CDR2 is YYEKEE in the germline V gene (reference sequence). In DNA form, the CDR3 reads TGTGCCAGCAGCTTGCGGGGGACAGAGTACAATGAGCAGTTCTTC. Translating it yields CASSLRGTEYNEQFF.

This clonotype was seen more than once but under ten times. This sequence joins TRBV7-2 and TRBJ1-2, with 7 positions matching TRBD1. Germline V gene sequence: CDR1 SGHTA, CDR2 FQGNSA. V was pared by 1 base and J by 6 bases, with 14 bases of the junction left unmatched. The CDR3 totals 17 residues. DNA of the CDR3: TGTGCCAGCAGCTTAGGTCTTCGGGGCACAGGGGAAAATGGCTACACCTTC. Translated, it gives CASSLGLRGTGENGYTF.

The chain uses TRBV5-1 and TRBJ2-1; the match to TRBD2 covers 10 bases. Trimming took 0 bases from V and 4 from J; bases not matched to a gene: 10. Germline V gene sequence: CDR1 SGHRS, CDR2 YFSETQ. The CDR3 is 18 residues long. The CDR3 nucleotides read TGCGCCAGCAGCTTGGTTCTGCTAGCGGGAGCATCTTACAATGAGCAGTTCTTC. Translating gives CASSLVLLAGASYNEQFF.

This chain uses TRBV5-1 with TRBJ2-7; D may be TRBD2 (6 bases). This CDR3 is 16 amino acids long. CDR1 SGHRS and CDR2 YFSETQ come from the germline V gene. Trimming left V 0 bases short and J 0 bases short, with 13 bases between. CDR3: CASSLGGTLSSYEQYF. The CDR3 region has the DNA TGCGCCAGCAGCTTGGGGGGGACTCTAAGCTCCTACGAGCAGTACTTC.

There are a few counts of this clonotype. The J gene is TRBJ2-5, the V gene TRBV7-2; TRBD1 matches 7 bases. From germline, CDR1 is SGHTA and CDR2 FQGNSA. With V trimmed by 5 bases and J by 5 bases, 11 bases remained unmatched. This CDR3 region has 15 residues. The DNA for the CDR3 is TGTGCCAGCAGCATCGGGACAGTCTTGAGGGAGACCCAGTACTTC. Residues: CASSIGTVLRETQYF.

This clonotype was seen only a few times. This sequence joins TRBV10-3 and TRBJ1-5; 8 bases match TRBD1. Unmatched junction bases numbered 4, after V lost 5 bases and J lost 4 bases. From germline, CDR1 is ENHRY and CDR2 SYGVKD. There are 14 residues in the CDR3. For the CDR3, the DNA is TGTGCCATCAGTAAAACAGGGGGGAATCAGCCCCAGCATTTT. This encodes CAISKTGGNQPQHF.

This clonotype appeared a few times. The chain is built from TRBV25-1 and TRBJ2-7; a possible D gene is TRBD2 (6 bases). Between the trimmed V and J ends, which lost 5 bases and 6 bases, there was a span of 20 bases. Germline assignment: CDR1 MGHDK and CDR2 SYGVNS. The CDR3 extends over 15 amino acids. The CDR3 here is CASSLSGLGGREQYF. CDR3 DNA: TGTGCCAGCAGTCTCTCGGGACTGGGGGGACGCGAGCAGTACTTC.

In its sample, this clonotype was seen a few times. The rearrangement uses TRBV5-1 and TRBJ2-7; 8 nucleotides line up with TRBD1. There are 15 residues in the CDR3. Trimming removed 5 bases from V and 3 bases from J; junction bases left unmatched: 10. Germline CDR1 and CDR2: SGHRS and YFSETQ. The chain's CDR3 is CASRSTGTGIYEQYF. DNA for the CDR3: TGCGCCAGCAGAAGTACCGGGACAGGTATCTACGAGCAGTACTTC.

The gene calls are TRBV5-1 and TRBJ2-7; TRBD1 agrees at 10 bases. The CDR3 is 15 amino acids. V was pared by 4 bases and J by 8 bases, with 12 bases of the junction left unmatched. Germline CDR1 reads SGHRS; CDR2 reads YFSETQ. The CDR3 sequence: CASSAAGTGDWQQYF. Written as DNA, the CDR3 is TGCGCCAGCAGCGCCGCCGGGACAGGGGACTGGCAGCAGTACTTC.